This T cell receptor (beta chain) was retrieved from a study of cytomegalovirus exposure and HLA in healthy donors. General study findings and limits: A later analysis reportedly found fewer N-insertions in an Asian-associated ancestry cluster than the roughly 670-donor mean.

Both 60 Vbeta primers and 13 Jbeta primers went into the PCR. Libraries were prepared by immunoSEQ multiplex PCR; TCRdb keeps only in-frame clonotypes and omits some of them. The sample holds approximately 120,000 clones, around four fifths seen once. The CDR3 loop spans 16 amino acids. V lost 2 bases and J lost 3; bases outside the gene matches: 9. Germline V gene sequence: CDR1 MGHRA, CDR2 YSYEKL. A note on this clone: The antigen remains unidentified.

The clonotype comes from a man aged 18 to 35 in good health and CMV-seropositive. Sequencing input: PBMCs. J is TRBJ2-7 and V is TRBV4-1, with TRBD1 identical over 8 bases. CDR3 protein: CASSQTGTGLIYEQYF. In nucleotides, the CDR3 is TGCGCCAGCAGCCAAACCGGGACAGGACTAATCTACGAGCAGTACTTC.